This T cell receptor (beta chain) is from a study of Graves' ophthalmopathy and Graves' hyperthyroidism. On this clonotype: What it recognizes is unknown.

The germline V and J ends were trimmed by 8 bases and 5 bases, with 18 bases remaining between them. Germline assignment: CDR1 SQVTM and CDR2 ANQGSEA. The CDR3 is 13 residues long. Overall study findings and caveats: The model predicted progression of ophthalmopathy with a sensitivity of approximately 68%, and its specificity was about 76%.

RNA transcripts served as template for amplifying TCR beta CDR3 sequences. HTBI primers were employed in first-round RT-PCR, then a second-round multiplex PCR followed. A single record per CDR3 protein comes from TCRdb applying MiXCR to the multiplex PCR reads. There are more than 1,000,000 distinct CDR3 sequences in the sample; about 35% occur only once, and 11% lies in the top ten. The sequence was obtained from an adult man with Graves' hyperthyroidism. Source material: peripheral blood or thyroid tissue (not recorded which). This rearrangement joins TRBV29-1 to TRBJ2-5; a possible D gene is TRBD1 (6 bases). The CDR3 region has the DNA TGCAGCCTCTGGACAGCCCCAAGTGAGACCCAGTACTTC. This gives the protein CSLWTAPSETQYF.